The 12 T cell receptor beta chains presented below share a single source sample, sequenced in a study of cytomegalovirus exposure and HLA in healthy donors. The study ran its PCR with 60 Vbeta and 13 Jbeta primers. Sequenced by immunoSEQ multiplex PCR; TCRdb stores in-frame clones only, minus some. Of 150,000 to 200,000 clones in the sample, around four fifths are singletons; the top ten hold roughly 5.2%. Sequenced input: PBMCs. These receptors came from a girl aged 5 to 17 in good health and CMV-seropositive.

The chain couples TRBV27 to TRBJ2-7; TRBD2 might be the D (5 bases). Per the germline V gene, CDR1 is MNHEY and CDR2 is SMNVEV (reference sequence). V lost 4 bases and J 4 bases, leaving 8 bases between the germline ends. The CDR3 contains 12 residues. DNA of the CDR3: TGTGCCAGCAGTTACGGAGGTTACGAGCAGTACTTC. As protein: CASSYGGYEQYF.

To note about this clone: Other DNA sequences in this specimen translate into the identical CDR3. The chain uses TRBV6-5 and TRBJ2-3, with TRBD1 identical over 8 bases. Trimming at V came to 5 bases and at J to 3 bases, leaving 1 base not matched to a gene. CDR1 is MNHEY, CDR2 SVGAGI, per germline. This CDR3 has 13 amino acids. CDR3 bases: TGTGCCAGCAGTCGACAGGGGACAGATACGCAGTATTTT. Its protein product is CASSRQGTDTQYF.

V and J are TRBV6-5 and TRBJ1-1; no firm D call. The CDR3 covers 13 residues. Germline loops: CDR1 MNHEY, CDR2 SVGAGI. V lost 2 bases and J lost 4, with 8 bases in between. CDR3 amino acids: CASSYVSGTEAFF. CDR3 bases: TGTGCCAGCAGTTACGTGTCAGGCACTGAAGCTTTCTTT.

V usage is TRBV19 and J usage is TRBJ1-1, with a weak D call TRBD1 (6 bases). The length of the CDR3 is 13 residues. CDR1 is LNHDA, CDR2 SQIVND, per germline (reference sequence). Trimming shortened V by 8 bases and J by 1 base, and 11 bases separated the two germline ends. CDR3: CASFKQGNTEAFF. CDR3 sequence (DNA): TGTGCCAGTTTTAAACAGGGGAACACTGAAGCTTTCTTT.

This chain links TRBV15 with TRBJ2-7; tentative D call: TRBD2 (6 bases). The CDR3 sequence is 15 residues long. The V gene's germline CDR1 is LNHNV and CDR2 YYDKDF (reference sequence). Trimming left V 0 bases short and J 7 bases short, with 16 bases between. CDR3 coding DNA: TGTGCCACCAGCAGAGATCTCCAGGGAGGTGGGGAGCAGTACTTC. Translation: CATSRDLQGGGEQYF.

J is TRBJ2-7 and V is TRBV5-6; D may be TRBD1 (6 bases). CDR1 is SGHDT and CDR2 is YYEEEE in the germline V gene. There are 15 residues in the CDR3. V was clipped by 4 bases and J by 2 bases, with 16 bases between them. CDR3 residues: CASSGIDRYAYEQYF. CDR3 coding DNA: TGTGCCAGCAGCGGGATTGACAGGTACGCCTACGAGCAGTACTTC.

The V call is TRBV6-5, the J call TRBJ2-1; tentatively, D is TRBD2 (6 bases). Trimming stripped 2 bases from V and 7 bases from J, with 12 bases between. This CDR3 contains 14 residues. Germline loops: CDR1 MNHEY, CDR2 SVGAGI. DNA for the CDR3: TGTGCCAGCAGTTACGGGGACTTCTTTAATGAGCAGTTCTTC. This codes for CASSYGDFFNEQFF.

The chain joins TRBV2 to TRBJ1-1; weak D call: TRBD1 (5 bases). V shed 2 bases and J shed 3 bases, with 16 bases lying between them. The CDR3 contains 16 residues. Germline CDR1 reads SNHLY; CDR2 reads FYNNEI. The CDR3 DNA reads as TGTGCCAGCAGTGAATACAGGAGATTATTGGACACTGAAGCTTTCTTT. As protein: CASSEYRRLLDTEAFF. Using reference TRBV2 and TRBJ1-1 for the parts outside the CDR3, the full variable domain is EPEVTQTPSHQVTQMGQEVILRCVPISNHLYFYWYRQILGQKVEFLVSFYNNEISEKSEIFDDQFSVERPDGSNFTLKIRSTKLEDSAMYFCASSEYRRLLDTEAFFGQGTRLTVV.

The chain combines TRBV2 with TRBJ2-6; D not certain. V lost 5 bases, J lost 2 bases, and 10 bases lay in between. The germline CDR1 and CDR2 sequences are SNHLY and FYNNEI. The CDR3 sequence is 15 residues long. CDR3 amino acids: CASSSTITGANVLTF. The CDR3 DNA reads TGTGCCAGCAGTTCCACTATTACTGGGGCCAACGTCCTGACTTTC.

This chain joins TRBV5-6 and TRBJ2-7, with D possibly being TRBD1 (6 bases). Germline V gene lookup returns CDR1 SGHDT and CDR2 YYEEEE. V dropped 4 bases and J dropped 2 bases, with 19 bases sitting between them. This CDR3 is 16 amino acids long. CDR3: CASSPRLWTVPYEQYF. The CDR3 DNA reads TGTGCCAGCAGCCCTAGGTTATGGACAGTTCCCTACGAGCAGTACTTC.

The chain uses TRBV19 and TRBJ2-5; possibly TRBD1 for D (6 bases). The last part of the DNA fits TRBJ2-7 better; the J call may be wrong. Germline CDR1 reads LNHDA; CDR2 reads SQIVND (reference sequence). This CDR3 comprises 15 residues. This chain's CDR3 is CASSGTGTLSYEQYF. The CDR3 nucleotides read TGTGCCAGTAGTGGAACCGGGACACTCTCCTACGAGCAGTACTTC.

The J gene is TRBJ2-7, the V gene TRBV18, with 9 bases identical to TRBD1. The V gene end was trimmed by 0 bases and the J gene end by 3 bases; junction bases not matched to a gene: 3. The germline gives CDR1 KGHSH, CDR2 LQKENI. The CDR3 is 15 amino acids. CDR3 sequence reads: CASSPPGQGNYEQYF. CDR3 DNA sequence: TGTGCCAGCTCACCACCGGGACAGGGTAACTACGAGCAGTACTTC. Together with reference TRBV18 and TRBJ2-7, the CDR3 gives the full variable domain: NAGVMQNPRHLVRRRGQEARLRCSPMKGHSHVYWYRQLPEEGLKFMVYLQKENIIDESGMPKERFSAEFPKEGPSILRIQQVVRGDSAAYFCASSPPGQGNYEQYFGPGTRLTVT.